This T cell receptor (beta chain) was identified during a study of T cell responses to AZD1222 COVID-19 vaccine. The analysis combined second doses at about 4 or about 12 weeks. Study results and limitations: Females made up more of the donors, who were largely white British, and clonal diversity may have come out too low.

TCRdb's table, derived via immunoSEQ multiplex PCR, lists solely in-frame clones and lacks some. The sample carries about 110,000 clones, over 85% recorded once. As concerns this clone: Its antigen is not known. Other DNA sequences in the sample encode the same CDR3.

CDR1 SGHNT and CDR2 YYREEE come from the germline V gene (reference sequence). There are 14 residues in the CDR3. The V segment lost 8 bases and the J segment 6 bases; nucleotides outside the gene matches: 9. The rearrangement links TRBV5-4 to TRBJ2-7; the match to TRBD2 covers 12 bases. Material: peripheral blood, obtained 28 days after the second AZD1222 dose. This clonotype was obtained from an adult who received the AZD1222 COVID-19 vaccine. Written as DNA, the CDR3 is TGTGCCAGTAGCCCGACTAGCGGGAGAGGCGAGCAGTACTTC. Residues: CASSPTSGRGEQYF.